This T cell receptor beta chain derives from a study of T cell clonality in common variable immunodeficiency. By sample fraction, this clone is medium-sized. What it recognizes is unknown. The read halts 3 residues ahead of the CDR3 end, with the missing end drawn from the germline J gene. Using immunoSEQ multiplex PCR, the repertoire was profiled, and TCRdb retains in-frame clones only, with some absent. The sample is made up of about 16,000 clones, none counted only once. From germline, CDR1 is DFQATT and CDR2 SNEGSKA (reference sequence). V lost 2 bases, J lost 3 bases, and 10 bases lay in between. The CDR3 covers 13 residues. Study-level findings and limits: Reportedly, TCR beta sequences from common variable immunodeficiency showed fewer deletions and N-nucleotide insertions.

Material for sequencing was peripheral blood mononuclear cells. The receptor's source is a human donor with common variable immunodeficiency. The rearrangement uses TRBV20-1 and TRBJ1-2, with TRBD1 as a possible D gene (6 bases). CDR3 DNA (partial): TGCAGTGCTAGACGGGCAGGGGACTATGGC. It is translated as CSARRAGDYG. The whole CDR3 protein reads CSARRAGDYGYTF.